Presented here are 18 T cell receptor beta chains from one specimen sequenced in a study of blood T cell repertoires in COVID-19. Method: immunoSEQ multiplex PCR; TCRdb's copy keeps in-frame clones and lacks some. The sample records a few hundred thousand clones, 87% being singletons. The sequenced material came from PBMCs or T cells enriched from blood (not recorded which). Receptors were obtained from a woman aged 18 to 35 who had recovered from COVID-19.

This chain connects TRBV5-1 to TRBJ2-1, with TRBD2 matching over 11 bases. Looked up from germline, CDR1 is SGHRS and CDR2 is YFSETQ. The CDR3 is 16 amino acids. Trimming at V came to 3 bases and at J to 5 bases, leaving 7 bases not matched to a gene. The CDR3 spells CASSYQGLAEHNEQFF. CDR3 nucleotide sequence: TGCGCCAGCAGCTACCAGGGACTAGCGGAACACAATGAGCAGTTCTTC.

This clone was recorded once. The rearrangement joins TRBV28 to TRBJ2-7; D perhaps matches TRBD1 (6 bases). The CDR3 consists of 13 residues. The germline gives CDR1 MDHEN, CDR2 SYDVKM. V lost 10 bases, J lost 3 bases, and 16 bases lay in between. The CDR3 spells CATHWQGNYEQYF. CDR3 in DNA: TGTGCCACCCACTGGCAGGGGAACTACGAGCAGTACTTC. The complete variable domain, with remaining parts taken from reference TRBV28 and TRBJ2-7, reads DVKVTQSSRYLVKRTGEKVFLECVQDMDHENMFWYRQDPGLGLRLIYFSYDVKMKEKGDIPEGYSVSREKKERFSLILESASTNQTSMYLCATHWQGNYEQYFGPGTRLTVT.

This clone was seen more than once but under ten times. V usage is TRBV11-3 and J usage is TRBJ2-1, with TRBD1 identical over 10 bases. Germline assignment: CDR1 SGHNT and CDR2 YENEEA. With 0 bases clipped from V and 8 bases from J, the junction kept 4 bases outside the gene matches. The CDR3 is 15 amino acids. CDR3 loop: CASSLEDRGVDEQFF. The DNA of the CDR3 is TGTGCCAGCAGCTTAGAGGACAGGGGGGTGGATGAGCAGTTCTTC.

The V and J genes are TRBV27 and TRBJ2-2; TRBD1 is a possible D gene (6 bases). This CDR3 has 16 amino acids. Trimming removed 5 bases from V and 5 bases from J, with 18 bases in between. Germline V gives CDR1 MNHEY, CDR2 SMNVEV (reference sequence). The CDR3 region has the DNA TGTGCCAGCAGTCCCCCAGCCTCTAGGGGGACCGGGGAGCTGTTTTTT. It translates to CASSPPASRGTGELFF.

The chain carries TRBV28 and TRBJ1-6; 7 bases fit TRBD1. The V gene's germline CDR1 is MDHEN and CDR2 SYDVKM. V gave up 4 bases and J gave up 8 bases; unmatched junction bases: 5. The CDR3 covers 14 residues. The CDR3 is CASSYGTDHSPLHF. In nucleotides, the CDR3 is TGTGCCAGCAGTTACGGGACAGATCATTCACCCCTCCACTTT. Supplemented by reference TRBV28 and TRBJ1-6, the full variable domain reads DVKVTQSSRYLVKRTGEKVFLECVQDMDHENMFWYRQDPGLGLRLIYFSYDVKMKEKGDIPEGYSVSREKKERFSLILESASTNQTSMYLCASSYGTDHSPLHFGNGTRLTVT.

Concerning this clone itself: The junction shows a germline mismatch at one end, possibly a read error. This chain connects TRBV3-1 (or the pseudogene TRBV3-2) to TRBJ2-1; 10 nucleotides match TRBD2. This CDR3 spans 19 amino acids. CDR1 is LGHDT and CDR2 is YNNKEL in the germline V gene (reference sequence). CDR3 protein: CASSQENSGRWASCNEQFF. For the CDR3, the DNA is TGTGCCAGCAGTCAAGAGAATAGCGGGAGGTGGGCTTCCTGCAATGAGCAGTTCTTC.

The J gene is TRBJ2-7, the V gene TRBV28; weak D call: TRBD1 (6 bases). Germline V gene sequence: CDR1 MDHEN, CDR2 SYDVKM. Between the trimmed V and J ends, which lost 5 bases and 5 bases, there was a span of 16 bases. The CDR3 totals 14 residues. CDR3: CASSITGSYHEQYF. CDR3 coding DNA: TGTGCCAGCAGTATTACAGGGAGTTACCACGAGCAGTACTTC.

The CDR3 is CASSHRVTNEKLFF. DNA for the CDR3: TGTGCCAGCAGTCACAGGGTCACTAATGAAAAACTGTTTTTT. The V and J genes are TRBV5-6 and TRBJ1-4; D perhaps matches TRBD1 (6 bases). CDR3 length: 14 amino acids. V lost 5 bases to trimming and J lost 2 bases, with 10 bases between them. CDR1 is SGHDT, CDR2 YYEEEE, per germline.

The rearrangement links TRBV7-9 to TRBJ1-1; D unclear. CDR1 is SEHNR, CDR2 FQNEAQ, per germline (reference sequence). CDR3 length equals 13 residues. Trimming pared 2 bases from V and 11 bases from J, leaving 15 bases between. Written as DNA, the CDR3 is TGTGCCAGCAGCTTATACTCCGGGGTCGACGCTTTCTTT. Translated: CASSLYSGVDAFF.

This clone was seen a few times. V and J are TRBV7-6 and TRBJ2-3, with 9 bases that match TRBD2. CDR1 and CDR2 from the germline V gene are SGHVS and FNYEAQ. The junction had 13 bases not matched to a gene; V was cut back by 5 bases and J by 7 bases. The CDR3 runs to 16 residues. The CDR3 DNA reads TGTGCCAGCAGCCCCTGGGCTAGCGGGGAGTTGTATACGCAGTATTTT. Encoded protein: CASSPWASGELYTQYF.

This clone was counted a single time. This rearrangement joins TRBV28 to TRBJ1-3; maybe TRBD1 (5 bases). Trimming left V 6 bases short and J 5 bases short, with 11 bases between. The CDR3 contains 13 residues. Germline V gene sequence: CDR1 MDHEN, CDR2 SYDVKM. In nucleotides, the CDR3 is TGTGCCAGCAGCCTGGACACTCGAAACACCATATATTTT. It yields the protein CASSLDTRNTIYF.

This clone was recorded only once. This chain uses TRBV25-1 with TRBJ1-1; D gene unclear. V was trimmed by 6 bases and J by 4 bases, leaving 6 bases between them. Germline assignment: CDR1 MGHDK and CDR2 SYGVNS. There are 11 residues in the CDR3. The CDR3 DNA sequence: TGTGCCAGCAGCCCCGGCACTGAAGCTTTCTTT. Protein: CASSPGTEAFF.

V and J are TRBV5-4 and TRBJ1-1; 9 positions match TRBD1. This CDR3 region has 14 residues. V shed 4 bases and J 4 bases; nucleotides not matched to a gene: 5. Germline assignment: CDR1 SGHNT and CDR2 YYREEE (reference sequence). The CDR3 DNA reads TGTGCCAGCAGCGCAGCGGACAGGGGCACTGAAGCTTTCTTT. Translated: CASSAADRGTEAFF. The variable domain in full, with the rest retrieved from reference TRBV5-4 and TRBJ1-1, is ETGVTQSPTHLIKTRGQQVTLRCSSQSGHNTVSWYQQALGQGPQFIFQYYREEENGRGNFPPRFSGLQFPNYSSELNVNALELDDSALYLCASSAADRGTEAFFGQGTRLTVV.

This chain connects TRBV11-2 to TRBJ2-1; 7 nucleotides align to TRBD2. The V segment lost 5 bases and the J segment 12 bases; nucleotides outside the gene matches: 4. The CDR3 has 11 residues. Germline CDR1 SGHAT, CDR2 FQNNGV. The chain's CDR3 is CASSQRLAQFF. DNA for the CDR3: TGTGCCAGCAGCCAAAGACTAGCGCAGTTCTTC.

As DNA, the CDR3 is TGTGCCAGAAGCTTGATCTCGGGGAATGAAAAACTGTTTTTT. Encoded protein: CARSLISGNEKLFF. The rearrangement links TRBV5-3 to TRBJ1-4, with unresolved D. TRBV5-3 is treated as an ORF (open reading frame) with a function not yet certain. Trimming removed 1 base at V and 5 bases at J, with 9 bases between. The CDR3 runs to 14 residues.

The chain couples TRBV11-2 to TRBJ2-4, with 9 bases lining up with TRBD1. The CDR3 is 13 amino acids. V lost 2 bases and J lost 11; bases outside the gene matches: 4. Germline values: CDR1 SGHAT, CDR2 FQNNGV. CDR3 nucleotide sequence: TGTGCCAGCAGCTTACCGACAGGGGGGTTTCAGTACTTC. It encodes CASSLPTGGFQYF.

The chain combines TRBV6-5 with TRBJ1-6; possible D gene TRBD1, 5 bases. The CDR3 has 14 amino acids. V was trimmed by 8 bases and J by 4 bases, leaving 12 bases between them. The V gene's germline CDR1 is MNHEY and CDR2 SVGAGI. CDR3 sequence reads: CASGATLYNSPLHF. The CDR3 bases are TGTGCCAGCGGGGCTACCCTTTATAATTCACCCCTCCACTTT.

V gene TRBV13 combines with J gene TRBJ2-3; D perhaps matches TRBD2 (5 bases). CDR1 is PRHDT, CDR2 FYEKMQ, per germline (reference sequence). V lost 5 bases and J 2 bases, leaving 17 bases between the germline ends. The length of the CDR3 is 16 residues. CDR3 bases: TGTGCCAGCAGCGAGCGGTTAACAGCTTTCACAGATACGCAGTATTTT. This translates into CASSERLTAFTDTQYF.